This entry lists 17 T cell receptor beta chains sequenced from one sample in a study of T cell responses to AZD1222 COVID-19 vaccine. Sequenced by immunoSEQ multiplex PCR; TCRdb stores in-frame clones only, minus some. The sample consists of approximately 130,000 clones, 90% of them appearing once. The sequenced sample was peripheral blood, obtained on day 0 of AZD1222 vaccination. The receptor source for this set is an adult in good health.

The sample holds a few counts of this clone. This chain uses TRBV6-6 with TRBJ2-7; 9 bases agree with TRBD2. CDR3 length equals 14 residues. V shed 5 bases and J 3 bases; nucleotides not matched to a gene: 5. CDR1 is MNHNY, CDR2 SVGAGI, per germline (reference sequence). DNA of the CDR3: TGTGCCAGCAGTCATAGCGGGAGTGGCTACGAGCAGTACTTC. Its translation is CASSHSGSGYEQYF.

The rearrangement joins TRBV7-2 to TRBJ2-3; TRBD2 matches at 10 bases. Germline loops: CDR1 SGHTA, CDR2 FQGNSA. The CDR3 totals 16 residues. Trimming removed 3 bases from V and 4 bases from J; junction bases left unmatched: 7. CDR3 region: CASSLIAGGRADTQYF. The CDR3 DNA is TGTGCCAGCAGCTTGATAGCGGGAGGCAGGGCAGATACGCAGTATTTT.

This rearrangement joins TRBV14 to TRBJ1-4; TRBD1 is a possible D gene (5 bases). V lost 6 bases to trimming and J lost 8 bases, with 13 bases between them. The CDR3 sequence is 13 residues long. The germline CDR1 and CDR2 sequences are SGHDN and FVKESK. The CDR3 spells CASSPQVGEKLFF. As DNA, the CDR3 is TGTGCCAGCAGTCCACAGGTCGGGGAAAAACTGTTTTTT. Drawing the rest from reference TRBV14 and TRBJ1-4, the complete variable domain is EAGVTQFPSHSVIEKGQTVTLRCDPISGHDNLYWYRRVMGKEIKFLLHFVKESKQDESGMPNNRFLAERTGGTYSTLKVQPAELEDSGVYFCASSPQVGEKLFFGSGTQLSVL.

The gene calls are TRBV18 and TRBJ1-1; 7 nucleotides agree with TRBD1. This CDR3 is built from 15 residues. Trimming took 3 bases from V and 5 from J; bases not matched to a gene: 9. Germline CDR1 is KGHSH and CDR2 is LQKENI. The CDR3 DNA reads TGTGCCAGCTCACCTACGACAGGGAGGGGAACTGAAGCTTTCTTT. Amino acids: CASSPTTGRGTEAFF.

V is TRBV7-2 and J is TRBJ2-1, with a weak D call TRBD1 (6 bases). The CDR3 consists of 15 residues. Germline CDR1 and CDR2: SGHTA and FQGNSA. V was trimmed by 4 bases and J by 8 bases, leaving 18 bases between them. The CDR3 here is CASSSSLTGSDEQFF. The CDR3 region has the DNA TGTGCCAGCAGCTCCAGTCTGACAGGCTCGGATGAGCAGTTCTTC.

The J gene is TRBJ1-1, the V gene TRBV5-1; a possible D gene is TRBD1 (6 bases). The CDR3 is made up of 15 amino acids. Germline V CDR1 and CDR2: SGHRS, YFSETQ. Deletions cut 0 bases from V and 0 bases from J, with 9 bases between. CDR3 amino acids: CASSLAGQLNTEAFF. The CDR3 nucleotides are TGCGCCAGCAGCTTGGCCGGACAGTTGAACACTGAAGCTTTCTTT.

The gene calls are TRBV6-5 and TRBJ1-3; D unclear. Germline CDR1 and CDR2: MNHEY and SVGAGI. This CDR3 is built from 15 residues. V lost 6 bases to trimming and J lost 0 bases, with 12 bases between them. The CDR3 nucleotides are TGTGCCAGCAGCCAGACACGGTACTCTGGAAACACCATATATTTT. This encodes CASSQTRYSGNTIYF.

The table lists this clone with a count of one. The chain recombines TRBV5-4 with TRBJ2-7, with 9 bases lining up with TRBD2. V lost 4 bases to trimming and J lost 3 bases; unmatched junction nucleotides: 14. This CDR3 region has 17 residues. CDR1 is SGHNT, CDR2 YYREEE, per germline (reference sequence). CDR3 bases: TGTGCCAGCAGCCCACAACGCGGGAGGGCCGAGGGCTACGAGCAGTACTTC. It is translated as CASSPQRGRAEGYEQYF.

The V gene is TRBV5-6, the J gene TRBJ1-3, with TRBD1 identical over 10 bases. Looked up from germline, CDR1 is SGHDT and CDR2 is YYEEEE. This CDR3 region has 16 residues. Unmatched junction bases numbered 8, after V lost 4 bases and J lost 4 bases. CDR3 region: CASSRNRDRGGNTIYF. The CDR3 region has the DNA TGTGCCAGCAGCCGTAACCGGGACAGGGGAGGAAACACCATATATTTT.

The chain carries TRBV5-1 and TRBJ1-5; D unresolved. CDR3 length: 13 amino acids. With 0 bases removed from V and 4 bases from J, the gap between germline ends came to 5 bases. CDR1 is SGHRS and CDR2 is YFSETQ in the germline V gene. CDR3 DNA sequence: TGCGCCAGCAGCTTGGACCAGAATCAGCCCCAGCATTTT. Amino acid sequence: CASSLDQNQPQHF.

The CDR3 protein is CASSHRTGNTEAFF. The CDR3 DNA reads as TGTGCCAGCAGCCACCGGACAGGGAACACTGAAGCTTTCTTT. This chain connects TRBV3-1 (or the pseudogene TRBV3-2) to TRBJ1-1, with 7 nucleotides matching TRBD1. Germline V gene lookup returns CDR1 LGHDT and CDR2 YNNKEL (reference sequence). The ends lost 3 bases at V and 1 base at J; junction bases unmatched: 2. The CDR3 extends over 14 amino acids.

J is TRBJ2-7 and V is TRBV7-8, with TRBD2 matching 8 bases. Germline-derived CDR1 and CDR2 are SGHVS and FQNEAQ. CDR3 size: 16 residues. The J segment lost 2 bases and the V segment lost 5 bases, leaving 11 bases of the junction unmatched. Here the CDR3 reads CASSTRRTSSTYEQYF. The CDR3 nucleotides read TGTGCCAGCAGCACCCGCCGGACTAGCTCTACCTACGAGCAGTACTTC.

This sequence joins TRBV5-1 and TRBJ2-4; 7 bases match TRBD1. The CDR3 has 15 amino acids. The V and J ends lost 5 bases and 2 bases, in that order; junction bases with no gene match: 7. In germline, CDR1 is SGHRS, CDR2 YFSETQ. The CDR3 sequence: CASSWDSLSKNIQYF. The DNA of the CDR3 is TGCGCCAGCAGTTGGGACAGCCTATCCAAAAACATTCAGTACTTC.

The genes are TRBV5-1 and TRBJ2-3; D not resolved. This CDR3 has 14 residues. V dropped 4 bases and J dropped 2 bases, with 11 bases sitting between them. CDR1 is SGHRS and CDR2 is YFSETQ in the germline V gene. CDR3 DNA: TGCGCCAGCAGCCCGGTAGATCACACAGATACGCAGTATTTT. It yields the protein CASSPVDHTDTQYF.

In its sample, this clone was seen a few times. V usage is TRBV11-2 and J usage is TRBJ2-4; D not resolved. The germline V and J ends were trimmed by 4 bases and 2 bases, with 18 bases remaining between them. From germline, CDR1 is SGHAT and CDR2 FQNNGV. CDR3 size: 17 residues. The CDR3 region is CASSSSVLTNSKNIQYF. CDR3 in DNA: TGTGCCAGCAGCTCCTCGGTCCTTACCAACTCCAAAAACATTCAGTACTTC.

The chain employs TRBV19 and TRBJ2-5; either TRBD1 or TRBD2 may supply D (5 bases each). This CDR3 comprises 14 residues. Germline CDR1 and CDR2: LNHDA and SQIVND (reference sequence). V was shortened by 2 bases and J by 3 bases, with 10 bases between the two germline ends. The CDR3 coding sequence is TGTGCCAGTAGTATAAGGGGACCAAAAGAGACCCAGTACTTC. Protein product: CASSIRGPKETQYF. The whole variable domain, remainder taken from reference TRBV19 and TRBJ2-5, is DGGITQSPKYLFRKEGQNVTLSCEQNLNHDAMYWYRQDPGQGLRLIYYSQIVNDFQKGDIAEGYSVSREKKESFPLTVTSAQKNPTAFYLCASSIRGPKETQYFGPGTRLLVL.

This clone was observed once. The gene calls are TRBV28 and TRBJ1-3, with no clear D. Trimming stripped 3 bases from V and 0 bases from J, with 9 bases between. CDR1 is MDHEN and CDR2 is SYDVKM in the germline V gene. This CDR3 comprises 15 residues. The DNA of the CDR3 is TGTGCCAGCAGTTTTTCGACCAGCTCTGGAAACACCATATATTTT. Its protein is CASSFSTSSGNTIYF. Together with reference TRBV28 and TRBJ1-3, the CDR3 gives the full variable domain: DVKVTQSSRYLVKRTGEKVFLECVQDMDHENMFWYRQDPGLGLRLIYFSYDVKMKEKGDIPEGYSVSREKKERFSLILESASTNQTSMYLCASSFSTSSGNTIYFGEGSWLTVV.